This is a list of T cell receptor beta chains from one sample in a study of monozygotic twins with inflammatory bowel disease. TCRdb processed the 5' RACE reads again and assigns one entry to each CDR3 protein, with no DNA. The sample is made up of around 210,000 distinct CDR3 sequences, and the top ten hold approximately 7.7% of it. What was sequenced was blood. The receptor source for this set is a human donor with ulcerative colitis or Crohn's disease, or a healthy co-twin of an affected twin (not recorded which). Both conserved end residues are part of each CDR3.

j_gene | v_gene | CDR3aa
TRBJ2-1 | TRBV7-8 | CASSLSPTWEAYNEQFF
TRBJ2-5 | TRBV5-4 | CASSHDRGQETQYF
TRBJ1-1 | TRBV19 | CASTGTLGTEAFF
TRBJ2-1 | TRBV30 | CASRTYNEQFF
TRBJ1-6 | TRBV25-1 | CASSDWEGVSSPLHF
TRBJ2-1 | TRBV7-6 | CASSLFGADNEQFF
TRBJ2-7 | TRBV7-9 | CASRSQGPFLEQYF
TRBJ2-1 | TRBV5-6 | CASSTGTGAYYNEQFF
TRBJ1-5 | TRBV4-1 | CASSPWTGVGGQPQHF
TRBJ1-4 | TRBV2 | CASSAGTGFNEKLFF
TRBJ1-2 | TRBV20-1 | CSARGGWGYTF
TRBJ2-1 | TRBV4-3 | CASSQEQIGDRYNEQFF
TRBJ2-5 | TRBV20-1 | CSARIGAGGTGETQYF
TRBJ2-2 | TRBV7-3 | CASSSGSGELFF
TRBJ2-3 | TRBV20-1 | CSARDLLGLAGVATDTQYF
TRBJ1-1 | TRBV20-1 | CSAYRGLTEAFF
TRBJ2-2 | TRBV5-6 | CASSLGPALGSGELFF
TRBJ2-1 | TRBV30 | CAWYSDNEQFF
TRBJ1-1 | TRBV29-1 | CSVVFWGRNTEAFF
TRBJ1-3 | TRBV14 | CASSQVRPAAGNTIYF
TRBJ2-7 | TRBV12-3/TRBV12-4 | CASSLWGMDEQYF
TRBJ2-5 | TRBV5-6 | CASSLMGNPTQETQYF
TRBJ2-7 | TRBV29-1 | CSVTGDRLYEQYF
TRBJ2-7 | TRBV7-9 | CASSSDRAAYEQYF
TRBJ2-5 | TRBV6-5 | CASSYSGDYQETQYF
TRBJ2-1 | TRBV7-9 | CASSPTGTGVYNEQFF
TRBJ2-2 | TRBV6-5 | CASSSQAYTGELFF
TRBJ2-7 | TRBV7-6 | CASSFTRDRPGEQYF
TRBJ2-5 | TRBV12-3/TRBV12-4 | CASTAPGASNRGTQYF
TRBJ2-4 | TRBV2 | CASSNSEKNIQYF
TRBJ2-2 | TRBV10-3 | CAISSTSGGNTGELFF
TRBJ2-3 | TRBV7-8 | CASSRADTQYF
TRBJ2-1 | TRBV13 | CASSFDAGGHNEQFF
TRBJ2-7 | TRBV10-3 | CAIGTSVADEQYF
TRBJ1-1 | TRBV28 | CASSTPGQRTEAFF
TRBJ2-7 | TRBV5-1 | CASSILAGTGPHEQYF
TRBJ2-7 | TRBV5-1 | CASRVEQGARYEQYF
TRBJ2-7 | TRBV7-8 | CASNKLAGTGFASGYYEQYF
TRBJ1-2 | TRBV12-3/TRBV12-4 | CASSLEPGYGYTF
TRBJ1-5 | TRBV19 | CASSMNSGNRNQPQHF
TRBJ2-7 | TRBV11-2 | CASSLPNTGDSYEQYF
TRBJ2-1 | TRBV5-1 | CASSLVTSGHNEQFF
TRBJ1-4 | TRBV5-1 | CASSSSGTVNEKLFF
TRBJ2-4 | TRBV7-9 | CASSLWRGPRHIQYF
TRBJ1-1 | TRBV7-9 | CASGTGNTEAFF
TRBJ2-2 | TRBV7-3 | CASSLTIEELFF
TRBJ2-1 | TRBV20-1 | CSARELAGGSYNEQFF